One and the same sample provided the 10 T cell receptor beta chains below, sequenced in a study of control samples from healthy donors and cancer patients. The repertoire was sequenced with immunoSEQ multiplex PCR; TCRdb's copy has only in-frame clones and lacks some. The sample consists of about 140,000 clones, 90% to 95% of them appearing once. Material for sequencing was blood. The receptors were sampled from a man aged 35 to 55 in good health.

About this clone itself: The germline gene is not matched at one end of the junction; a read error may be the cause. V gene TRBV6-5 combines with J gene TRBJ2-1; TRBD1 agrees at 8 bases. Germline-derived CDR1 and CDR2 are MNHEY and SVGAGI. The CDR3 extends over 13 amino acids. CDR3 nucleotide sequence: TGTGCCAGCAGTCCACGGGACAGGCCAACCCAACTCTTC. It is translated as CASSPRDRPTQLF.

The V and J genes are TRBV7-3 and TRBJ2-1; no reliable D call. The CDR3 is 13 residues long. Germline values: CDR1 SGHTA, CDR2 FQGTGA. V shed 5 bases and J shed 7 bases, with 12 bases lying between them. The CDR3 is CASSLGSRNEQFF. The CDR3 DNA sequence: TGTGCCAGCAGCCTCGGATCCCGGAATGAGCAGTTCTTC.

The rearrangement joins TRBV5-1 to TRBJ1-6; the match to TRBD1 covers 9 bases. Germline CDR1 SGHRS, CDR2 YFSETQ. CDR3 length: 16 amino acids. The V and J ends lost 4 bases and 6 bases, in that order; junction bases with no gene match: 8. CDR3 sequence: CASSAGTGWSNSPLHF. The CDR3 DNA reads TGCGCCAGCAGCGCCGGGACAGGGTGGTCTAATTCACCCCTCCACTTT.

The chain combines TRBV11-3 with TRBJ1-2; D ambiguous. The CDR3 length is 13 residues. Trimming left V 3 bases short and J 5 bases short, with 10 bases between. Germline lookup yields CDR1 SGHNT and CDR2 YENEEA. CDR3 region: CASSLRNRYGYTF. For the CDR3, the DNA is TGTGCCAGCAGCTTGCGTAACCGGTATGGCTACACCTTC. Variable domain in full (rest from reference TRBV11-3 and TRBJ1-2): EAGVVQSPRYKIIEKKQPVAFWCNPISGHNTLYWYLQNLGQGPELLIRYENEEAVDDSQLPKDRFSAERLKGVDSTLKIQPAELGDSAVYLCASSLRNRYGYTFGSGTRLTVV.

The V gene is TRBV4-2, the J gene TRBJ2-1, with D perhaps matching TRBD2 (6 bases). V was trimmed by 6 bases and J by 5 bases, leaving 14 bases between them. CDR3 length: 14 amino acids. Germline CDR1 LGHNA, CDR2 YNFKEQ. This chain's CDR3 is CASRDPGGHNEQFF. The DNA of the CDR3 is TGTGCCAGCAGGGACCCTGGAGGGCACAATGAGCAGTTCTTC.

This chain joins TRBV27 and TRBJ1-6; 9 positions match TRBD1. Per the germline V gene, CDR1 is MNHEY and CDR2 is SMNVEV (reference sequence). The V gene end was trimmed by 7 bases and the J gene end by 8 bases; junction bases not matched to a gene: 9. The CDR3 runs to 15 residues. In nucleotides, the CDR3 is TGTGCCAGCACCCCCATAGGGGACAGGGATTCACCCCTCCACTTT. Amino acid sequence: CASTPIGDRDSPLHF.

The chain is built from TRBV27 and TRBJ1-4; D ambiguous. Germline V gene data show CDR1 as MNHEY and CDR2 as SMNVEV (reference sequence). V lost 5 bases to trimming and J lost 5 bases, with 15 bases between them. CDR3 length: 15 amino acids. Here the CDR3 DNA reads TGTGCCAGCAGTCCGACATCGAGGAGCAATGAAAAACTGTTTTTT. This sequence encodes CASSPTSRSNEKLFF.

This clone was counted a single time. An end of the junction differs from the germline gene, which may be a read error. CDR3 DNA: TGTGCCAGCAGTTCCACGGTCCGGGACCGCTTCGTCTTT. This gives the protein CASSSTVRDRFVF. This sequence joins TRBV6-5 and TRBJ1-1, with a possible D match to TRBD1 (5 bases). In germline, CDR1 is MNHEY, CDR2 SVGAGI. CDR3 size: 13 residues.

J is TRBJ2-1 and V is TRBV29-1, with D possibly being TRBD1 (6 bases). Germline V CDR1 and CDR2: SQVTM, ANQGSEA. Trimming cost V 3 bases and J 6 bases, with 18 bases left between them. The CDR3 is 15 residues long. The CDR3 nucleotides are TGCAGCGTTGAGGGGGACCCCGTAGGGGGCAATGAGCAGTTCTTC. Residues: CSVEGDPVGGNEQFF.

This chain uses TRBV10-3 with TRBJ1-1; 7 nucleotides align to TRBD1. Trimming cost V 4 bases and J 3 bases; bases outside gene matches: 5. The CDR3 has 14 residues. Germline values: CDR1 ENHRY, CDR2 SYGVKD. The CDR3 region is CAISGGQTYTEAFF. The CDR3 nucleotides are TGTGCCATCAGTGGGGGACAGACTTACACTGAAGCTTTCTTT.